The 21 T cell receptor beta chains reported below all come from one sample, sequenced in a study of blood T cells in healthy people across ages. A J-beta primer mix and a sample-barcoded 5' primer were used in a second PCR of roughly 7 to 12 cycles. MiXCR, applied by TCRdb to the 5' RACE reads, yields one record per CDR3 protein. Among 1,300,000 or so distinct CDR3 sequences, roughly 64% were seen once, and the ten largest hold 5.5% to 8%. Sample: blood. Receptor source: a man younger than 30 in good health.

This chain joins TRBV20-1 and TRBJ1-5, with a weak D call TRBD1 (5 bases). The V end was cut by 5 bases, the J end by 7 bases, with 18 bases between. Germline V gives CDR1 DFQATT, CDR2 SNEGSKA (reference sequence). CDR3 size: 14 residues. The CDR3 nucleotides read TGCAGTGCTGGGGGTGGCGTGACCTCCCAGCCCCAGCATTTT. This translates into CSAGGGVTSQPQHF.

The chain carries TRBV7-9 and TRBJ2-7, with 7 positions matching TRBD2. CDR3 length: 14 amino acids. Germline V lookup: CDR1 SEHNR, CDR2 FQNEAQ (reference sequence). With V trimmed by 4 bases and J by 5 bases, 8 bases remained unmatched. CDR3 DNA sequence: TGTGCCAGCAGCTCGGGGGGACTGGGGAACGAGCAGTACTTC. It encodes CASSSGGLGNEQYF.

The J gene is TRBJ1-6, the V gene TRBV3-1; D unresolved. With 3 bases removed from V and 7 bases from J, the gap between germline ends came to 19 bases. Germline CDR1 is LGHDT and CDR2 is YNNKEL (reference sequence). CDR3 length: 17 amino acids. The CDR3 is CASSQVRDGPSNSPLHF. DNA for the CDR3: TGTGCCAGCAGCCAGGTTAGGGATGGCCCCTCGAATTCACCCCTCCACTTT.

The V call is TRBV2, the J call TRBJ2-7, with 7 bases fitting TRBD1. Germline CDR1 and CDR2: SNHLY and FYNNEI. V was clipped by 5 bases and J by 7 bases; unmatched bases: 8. CDR3 length: 13 amino acids. The CDR3 bases are TGTGCCAGCAGTCGCAACAGGGGCGGGGAGCAGTACTTC. Translated: CASSRNRGGEQYF. The full variable domain, its missing parts supplied by reference TRBV2 and TRBJ2-7, is EPEVTQTPSHQVTQMGQEVILRCVPISNHLYFYWYRQILGQKVEFLVSFYNNEISEKSEIFDDQFSVERPDGSNFTLKIRSTKLEDSAMYFCASSRNRGGEQYFGPGTRLTVT.

The V gene is TRBV5-6, the J gene TRBJ1-2; the match to TRBD1 covers 8 bases. Germline V lookup: CDR1 SGHDT, CDR2 YYEEEE. J lost 8 bases, V lost 3 bases, and 6 bases had no gene match. This CDR3 is built from 13 residues. The chain's CDR3 is CASSYTGGEGYTF. The CDR3 nucleotides read TGTGCCAGCAGCTACACAGGGGGTGAAGGCTACACCTTC.

The sample holds a few counts of this clonotype. The J gene is TRBJ1-1, the V gene TRBV5-1, with D perhaps matching TRBD1 (6 bases). The CDR3 is 15 residues long. The germline V and J ends were trimmed by 0 bases and 4 bases, with 13 bases remaining between them. In germline, CDR1 is SGHRS, CDR2 YFSETQ. In nucleotides, the CDR3 is TGCGCCAGCAGCTTGGCCAGTCAAGGGGGCACTGAAGCTTTCTTT. This encodes CASSLASQGGTEAFF.

This sequence joins TRBV6-6 and TRBJ1-2; D perhaps matches TRBD1 (6 bases). Germline V gives CDR1 MNHNY, CDR2 SVGAGI (reference sequence). The CDR3 sequence is 14 residues long. V dropped 6 bases and J dropped 2 bases, with 13 bases sitting between them. CDR3 nucleotides: TGTGCCAGCAGCTACAGGGATCCCAACTATGGCTACACCTTC. Its protein is CASSYRDPNYGYTF.

There are a few counts of this clonotype. The chain recombines TRBV29-1 with TRBJ2-7; TRBD2 is a possible D gene (5 bases). The J call may be incorrect, as the DNA end agrees better with TRBJ2-5. CDR1 is SQVTM, CDR2 ANQGSEA, per germline. This CDR3 contains 14 residues. The CDR3, as DNA: TGCAGCGTCGCCTATGCGGGCTACCTGGAGACCCAGTACTTC. The encoded protein is CSVAYAGYLETQYF.

This rearrangement joins TRBV7-2 to TRBJ2-1, with D unresolved. Trimming left V 7 bases short and J 0 bases short, with 13 bases between. The CDR3 is 15 residues long. Germline lookup yields CDR1 SGHTA and CDR2 FQGNSA. CDR3: CASTVMESSYNEQFF. CDR3 coding DNA: TGTGCCAGCACCGTAATGGAGAGCTCCTACAATGAGCAGTTCTTC.

The chain links TRBV20-1 to TRBJ2-3, with D possibly TRBD2 on 5 matching bases. This CDR3 contains 16 residues. CDR1 is DFQATT, CDR2 SNEGSKA, per germline (reference sequence). Trimming stripped 4 bases from V and 3 bases from J, with 20 bases between. The CDR3 reads CSAKVPGTTLTDTQYF. The CDR3 DNA sequence: TGCAGTGCTAAGGTCCCGGGAACTACCCTGACAGATACGCAGTATTTT.

This sequence joins TRBV2 and TRBJ2-1; TRBD2 aligns across 7 bases. CDR1 and CDR2 from the germline V gene are SNHLY and FYNNEI. J was trimmed by 1 base and V by 6 bases; bases with no gene match: 18. There are 19 residues in the CDR3. In nucleotides, the CDR3 is TGTGCCAGCAGCTCCCCACCAGGCTCTAGCGGATCGTCCTACAATGAGCAGTTCTTC. Protein: CASSSPPGSSGSSYNEQFF.

The chain links TRBV4-1 to TRBJ2-7; 10 bases align to TRBD2. The V gene's germline CDR1 is MGHRA and CDR2 YSYEKL. The V and J ends lost 1 base and 4 bases, in that order; junction bases with no gene match: 7. This CDR3 is built from 16 residues. The CDR3 DNA sequence: TGCGCCAGCAGCCAAGCGGGGCTAGCGGGAGAGTACGAGCAGTACTTC. Protein product: CASSQAGLAGEYEQYF.

The chain combines TRBV7-9 with TRBJ2-1; 9 bases match TRBD1. Germline V CDR1 and CDR2: SEHNR, FQNEAQ (reference sequence). The length of the CDR3 is 15 residues. The J segment lost 15 bases and the V segment lost 6 bases, leaving 18 bases of the junction unmatched. The CDR3 loop is CASSSNPIPGQGLFF. The CDR3 DNA is TGTGCCAGCAGTTCAAACCCTATACCGGGACAGGGACTGTTCTTC.

V gene TRBV7-6 combines with J gene TRBJ2-3; TRBD1 might be the D (6 bases). This CDR3 spans 16 amino acids. In germline, CDR1 is SGHVS, CDR2 FNYEAQ. V shed 5 bases and J shed 0 bases, with 15 bases lying between them. The CDR3 nucleotides are TGTGCCAGCAGCAGTTTCCCAGGGGCCAGCACAGATACGCAGTATTTT. This sequence encodes CASSSFPGASTDTQYF.

The gene calls are TRBV12-3 or TRBV12-4 and TRBJ1-1; D remains ambiguous. The V end was cut by 6 bases, the J end by 5 bases, with 16 bases between. The CDR3 runs 14 residues. CDR3 DNA sequence: TGTGCCAGCAGCCCAGCGCTGGGTCAAACTGAAGCTTTCTTT. Its protein product is CASSPALGQTEAFF.

J is TRBJ1-1 and V is TRBV20-1; D is unclear. CDR3 size: 11 residues. Per the germline V gene, CDR1 is DFQATT and CDR2 is SNEGSKA (reference sequence). Between the trimmed V and J ends, which lost 0 bases and 8 bases, there was a span of 7 bases. The CDR3 nucleotides are TGCAGTGCTAGAGAAAGGAGGGAAGCTTTCTTT. Amino acid sequence: CSARERREAFF.

The V gene is TRBV7-2, the J gene TRBJ2-4; possibly TRBD1 for D (6 bases). The DNA end is a closer match to TRBJ2-7, so the J assignment may be wrong. This CDR3 contains 14 residues. CDR1 and CDR2 from the germline V gene are SGHTA and FQGNSA. CDR3 protein: CASSLQGSEYEQYF. CDR3 nucleotide sequence: TGTGCCAGCAGCCTACAGGGATCGGAATACGAGCAGTACTTC.

The CDR3 DNA reads TGTGCTAGCGCTAGGGGGCAGAGCCAAGAGACCCAGTACTTC. Encoded protein: CASARGQSQETQYF. The rearrangement links TRBV12-3 or TRBV12-4 to TRBJ2-5, with 7 bases fitting TRBD1. There are 14 residues in the CDR3.

The CDR3 coding sequence is TGTGCCAGCAGCCCAACTAAAAGGGAGCCCCAGCATTTT. It yields the protein CASSPTKREPQHF. The chain uses TRBV6-6 and TRBJ1-5, with unresolved D. V was clipped by 6 bases and J by 8 bases, with 14 bases between them. The germline V gene has CDR1 MNHNY and CDR2 SVGAGI (reference sequence). This CDR3 region has 13 residues.

The V call is TRBV29-1, the J call TRBJ2-3, with D possibly matching TRBD1 (6 bases). V was clipped by 5 bases and J by 0 bases, with 15 bases between them. The CDR3 covers 15 residues. The germline V gene has CDR1 SQVTM and CDR2 ANQGSEA. CDR3 nucleotide sequence: TGCAGCGTTATAGGGGGAAGCGGTAGCACAGATACGCAGTATTTT. It encodes CSVIGGSGSTDTQYF.

There are a few counts of this clonotype. This CDR3 is CASSLGTVYTDTQYF. The CDR3 DNA is TGCGCCAGCAGCCTAGGGACTGTTTACACAGATACGCAGTATTTT. The J gene is TRBJ2-3, the V gene TRBV4-1, with a weak D call TRBD2 (6 bases). V lost 4 bases to trimming and J lost 2 bases, with 13 bases between them. CDR1 is MGHRA, CDR2 YSYEKL, per germline. This CDR3 has 15 amino acids.